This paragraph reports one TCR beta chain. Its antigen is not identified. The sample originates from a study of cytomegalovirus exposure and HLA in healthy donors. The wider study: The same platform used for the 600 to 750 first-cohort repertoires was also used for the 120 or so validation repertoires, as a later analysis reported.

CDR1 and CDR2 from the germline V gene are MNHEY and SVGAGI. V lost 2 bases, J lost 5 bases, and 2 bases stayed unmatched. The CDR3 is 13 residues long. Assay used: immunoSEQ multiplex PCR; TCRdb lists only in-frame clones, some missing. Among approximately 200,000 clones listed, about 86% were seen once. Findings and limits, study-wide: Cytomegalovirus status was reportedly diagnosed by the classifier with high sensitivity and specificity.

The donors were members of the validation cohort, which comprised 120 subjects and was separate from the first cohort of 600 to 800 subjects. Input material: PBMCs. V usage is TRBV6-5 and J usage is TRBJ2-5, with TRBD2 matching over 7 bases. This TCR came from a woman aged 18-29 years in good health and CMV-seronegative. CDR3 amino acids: CASSYRGGETQYF. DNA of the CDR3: TGTGCCAGCAGTTACAGGGGAGGGGAGACCCAGTACTTC.